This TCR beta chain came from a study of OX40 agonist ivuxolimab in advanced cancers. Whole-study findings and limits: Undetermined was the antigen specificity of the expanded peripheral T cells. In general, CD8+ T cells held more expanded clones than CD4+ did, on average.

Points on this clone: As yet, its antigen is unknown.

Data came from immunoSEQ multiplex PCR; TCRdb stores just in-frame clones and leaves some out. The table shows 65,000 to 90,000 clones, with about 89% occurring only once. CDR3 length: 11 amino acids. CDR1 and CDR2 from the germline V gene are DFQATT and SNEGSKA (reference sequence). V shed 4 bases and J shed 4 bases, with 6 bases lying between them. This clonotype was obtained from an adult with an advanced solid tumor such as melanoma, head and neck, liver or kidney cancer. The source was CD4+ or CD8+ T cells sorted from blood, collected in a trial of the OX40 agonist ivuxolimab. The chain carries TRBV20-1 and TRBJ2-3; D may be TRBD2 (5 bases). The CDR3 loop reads CSATEADTQYF. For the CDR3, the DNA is TGCAGTGCTACGGAGGCAGATACGCAGTATTTT.